Shown below are 25 T cell receptor beta chains from a single sample sequenced in a study of technical replicates of blood from a handful of donors. Measured with immunoSEQ multiplex PCR; TCRdb has only the in-frame clones, and not every one. The sample holds 80,000 to 90,000 clones, about 95% seen once. The sequenced material came from T cells isolated from PBMCs. These receptors originate from a human donor in good health.

The V gene is TRBV6-1, the J gene TRBJ2-7; the match to TRBD2 covers 14 bases. The CDR3 has 13 residues. Germline V CDR1 and CDR2: MNHNS, SASEGT. Germline trimming cut 10 bases from V and 7 bases from J; bases unmatched to any gene: 6. CDR3: CAIGTSGRVEQYF. The CDR3 nucleotides are TGTGCCATAGGGACTAGCGGGAGAGTAGAGCAGTACTTC.

The CDR3 DNA is TGTGCCAGCAGCCCCGGGGGGACCCAGTACTTC. Protein sequence: CASSPGGTQYF. The J gene is TRBJ2-5, the V gene TRBV14; D may be TRBD2 (6 bases). The V end lost 4 bases, the J end lost 7 bases, and 7 bases lay between the germline ends. Per germline, CDR1 SGHDN and CDR2 FVKESK. CDR3 size: 11 residues.

The chain combines TRBV4-1 with TRBJ2-3; 11 bases are shared with TRBD2. The germline gives CDR1 MGHRA, CDR2 YSYEKL. The CDR3 extends over 16 amino acids. V was clipped by 3 bases and J by 5 bases; unmatched bases: 7. The CDR3 reads CASSQVSGGAGDTQYF. The CDR3 region has the DNA TGCGCCAGCAGCCAGGTTAGCGGGGGGGCTGGAGATACGCAGTATTTT.

The rearrangement uses TRBV2 and TRBJ2-3; TRBD2 matches 9 bases. There are 16 residues in the CDR3. The V segment lost 3 bases and the J segment 3 bases; nucleotides outside the gene matches: 7. Germline lookup yields CDR1 SNHLY and CDR2 FYNNEI. This CDR3 is CASSDLAGKGTDTQYF. As DNA, the CDR3 is TGTGCCAGCAGTGATCTAGCGGGAAAGGGGACAGATACGCAGTATTTT.

This sequence joins TRBV5-1 and TRBJ2-7, with TRBD1 matching 7 bases. Germline V gene lookup returns CDR1 SGHRS and CDR2 YFSETQ. This CDR3 is built from 13 residues. V shed 0 bases, J shed 6 bases, and the junction held 3 bases outside the gene matches. CDR3 sequence (DNA): TGCGCCAGCAGCTTGGGACAGGGCGGCGAGCAGTACTTC. This gives the protein CASSLGQGGEQYF.

The chain is built from TRBV7-9 and TRBJ2-7; D is perhaps TRBD2 (6 bases). From germline, CDR1 is SEHNR and CDR2 FQNEAQ (reference sequence). V was shortened by 5 bases and J by 3 bases, with 14 bases between the two germline ends. This CDR3 is 14 amino acids long. In nucleotides, the CDR3 is TGTGCCAGCAGCCCCGGGGGATTATTCTACGAGCAGTACTTC. It specifies CASSPGGLFYEQYF.

The chain uses TRBV10-1 and TRBJ2-2; D might be TRBD2 (5 bases). There are 14 residues in the CDR3. Germline-derived CDR1 and CDR2 are WNHNN and SYGVQD (reference sequence). Trimming took 8 bases from V and 9 from J, leaving 19 bases between them. CDR3 sequence: CASEAREGDRELFF. As DNA, the CDR3 is TGCGCCAGCGAAGCCCGGGAAGGCGACCGGGAGCTGTTTTTT.

V usage is TRBV4-1 and J usage is TRBJ1-1, with a possible D match to TRBD1 (5 bases). V was cut by 1 base and J by 11 bases, with 14 bases left in between. The CDR3 is 13 amino acids. Germline-derived CDR1 and CDR2 are MGHRA and YSYEKL. The CDR3 loop reads CASSQVGEGDAFF. In DNA form, the CDR3 reads TGCGCCAGCAGCCAAGTTGGGGAAGGGGATGCTTTCTTT.

The rearrangement links TRBV30 to TRBJ2-3; 12 nucleotides line up with TRBD2. Losses at the gene ends were 4 bases for V and 4 bases for J; bases not matched to a gene: 0. Germline CDR1 is GTSNPN and CDR2 is SVGIG (reference sequence). There are 13 residues in the CDR3. CDR3 sequence reads: CAWTSGGADTQYF. The CDR3 DNA is TGTGCCTGGACTAGCGGGGGGGCAGATACGCAGTATTTT.

The rearrangement links TRBV10-1 to TRBJ2-2; D might be TRBD2 (5 bases). Trimming shortened V by 7 bases and J by 4 bases, and 13 bases separated the two germline ends. Germline V gives CDR1 WNHNN, CDR2 SYGVQD (reference sequence). CDR3 length equals 14 residues. The chain's CDR3 is CASTDSTSTGELFF. The CDR3 DNA reads TGCGCCAGCACGGACTCTACTTCCACCGGGGAGCTGTTTTTT.

The rearrangement joins TRBV7-9 to TRBJ2-7; 7 positions agree with TRBD2. CDR3 length: 16 amino acids. V trimming: 5 bases; J trimming: 3 bases; junction bases outside the gene matches: 13. Per germline, CDR1 SEHNR and CDR2 FQNEAQ (reference sequence). The CDR3 here is CASSPILAGLNYEQYF. CDR3 bases: TGTGCCAGCAGCCCCATTTTAGCGGGCCTAAACTACGAGCAGTACTTC. Complete variable domain (other parts from reference TRBV7-9 and TRBJ2-7): DTGVSQNPRHKITKRGQNVTFRCDPISEHNRLYWYRQTLGQGPEFLTYFQNEAQLEKSRLLSDRFSAERPKGSFSTLEIQRTEQGDSAMYLCASSPILAGLNYEQYFGPGTRLTVT.

The chain recombines TRBV7-9 with TRBJ2-7; D possibly corresponds to TRBD2 (6 bases). Germline CDR1 is SEHNR and CDR2 is FQNEAQ (reference sequence). The V gene lost 6 bases and the J gene lost 1 base, with 25 bases spanning the gap. The CDR3 sequence is 18 residues long. This chain's CDR3 is CASSFNLLRDGLSYEQYF. The CDR3 region has the DNA TGTGCCAGCAGTTTTAATCTCTTGCGGGACGGTCTGTCCTACGAGCAGTACTTC.

This chain connects TRBV2 to TRBJ1-1; perhaps TRBD1 as D (6 bases). The CDR3 extends over 16 amino acids. From germline, CDR1 is SNHLY and CDR2 FYNNEI. V was pared by 0 bases and J by 1 base, with 12 bases between. The CDR3 spells CASSEALPQGNTEAFF. The DNA of the CDR3 is TGTGCCAGCAGTGAAGCGCTTCCACAGGGGAACACTGAAGCTTTCTTT.

The chain couples TRBV27 to TRBJ1-2, with no clear D. The V and J ends lost 3 bases and 2 bases respectively, with 22 bases between them. The CDR3 is 18 amino acids. The germline V gene has CDR1 MNHEY and CDR2 SMNVEV (reference sequence). CDR3: CASSFSLGGIPWNYGYTF. CDR3 nucleotide sequence: TGTGCCAGCAGTTTTAGTCTTGGCGGCATCCCCTGGAACTATGGCTACACCTTC.

The chain employs TRBV28 and TRBJ2-4; 8 bases map to TRBD1. This CDR3 has 12 residues. The V and J ends lost 10 bases and 6 bases, in that order; junction bases with no gene match: 5. CDR1 is MDHEN and CDR2 is SYDVKM in the germline V gene. The CDR3 here is CATGTGRNIQYF. The CDR3 DNA follows: TGTGCCACCGGGACAGGAAGAAACATTCAGTACTTC.

The rearrangement joins TRBV7-9 to TRBJ2-7; 7 positions match TRBD1. The CDR3 extends over 13 amino acids. Germline lookup yields CDR1 SEHNR and CDR2 FQNEAQ (reference sequence). J lost 2 bases, V lost 5 bases, and 3 bases had no gene match. CDR3 region: CASSGTAPYEQYF. DNA for the CDR3: TGTGCCAGCAGCGGGACAGCACCCTACGAGCAGTACTTC.

This clone came up a few times. The V call is TRBV4-1, the J call TRBJ1-4; tentative D call: TRBD1 (6 bases). There are 18 residues in the CDR3. CDR1 and CDR2 (germline): MGHRA, YSYEKL. Between the trimmed V and J ends, which lost 5 bases and 0 bases, there was a span of 19 bases. The CDR3 protein is CASSFTGTRFATNEKLFF. CDR3 coding DNA: TGCGCCAGCAGCTTCACAGGGACCAGATTTGCAACTAATGAAAAACTGTTTTTT.

This rearrangement joins TRBV5-1 to TRBJ2-3; 12 nucleotides match TRBD2. V lost 4 bases, J lost 5 bases, and 5 bases stayed unmatched. Germline loops: CDR1 SGHRS, CDR2 YFSETQ. This CDR3 has 15 residues. CDR3 bases: TGCGCCAGCAGCGAGGGGACTAGCGGGCTAGATACGCAGTATTTT. Translated, it gives CASSEGTSGLDTQYF. The full variable domain, with the rest looked up from reference TRBV5-1 and TRBJ2-3, is KAGVTQTPRYLIKTRGQQVTLSCSPISGHRSVSWYQQTPGQGLQFLFEYFSETQRNKGNFPGRFSGRQFSNSRSEMNVSTLELGDSALYLCASSEGTSGLDTQYFGPGTRLTVL.

Here the CDR3 DNA reads TGTGCCAGCAGGGCAGGGGATAGAGAGCAGTACTTC. As protein: CASRAGDREQYF. The rearrangement uses TRBV2 and TRBJ2-7, with D possibly matching TRBD1 (6 bases). Looked up from germline, CDR1 is SNHLY and CDR2 is FYNNEI. The CDR3 runs to 12 residues. V shed 6 bases and J shed 7 bases, with 13 bases lying between them.

The chain carries TRBV29-1 and TRBJ1-1, with 7 bases identical to TRBD1. V was clipped by 5 bases and J by 4 bases; unmatched bases: 4. This CDR3 is 12 amino acids long. The germline V gene has CDR1 SQVTM and CDR2 ANQGSEA. The CDR3 reads CSVWDSRTEAFF. DNA for the CDR3: TGCAGCGTTTGGGACAGCCGCACTGAAGCTTTCTTT.

The chain combines TRBV4-1 with TRBJ2-1; TRBD2 agrees at 12 bases. Germline trimming cut 4 bases from V and 5 bases from J; bases unmatched to any gene: 3. Germline assignment: CDR1 MGHRA and CDR2 YSYEKL. CDR3 length: 15 amino acids. CDR3 in DNA: TGCGCCAGCAGCCGGACTAGCGGGGATAACAATGAGCAGTTCTTC. It specifies CASSRTSGDNNEQFF.

The chain is built from TRBV29-1 and TRBJ2-7; 13 nucleotides match TRBD2. Germline loops: CDR1 SQVTM, CDR2 ANQGSEA. V lost 0 bases, J lost 3 bases, and 5 bases stayed unmatched. The CDR3 covers 16 residues. Written as DNA, the CDR3 is TGCAGCGTTGAAGATCCAGGGACTAGCGGGAACTACGAGCAGTACTTC. Residues: CSVEDPGTSGNYEQYF.

CDR3 loop: CASSRNKGLADNEQFF. Here the CDR3 DNA reads TGTGCCAGCAGCCGTAACAAAGGACTAGCGGACAATGAGCAGTTCTTC. This chain joins TRBV7-9 and TRBJ2-1; TRBD2 agrees at 10 bases. The germline V gene has CDR1 SEHNR and CDR2 FQNEAQ (reference sequence). After removal of 5 bases from V and 5 bases from J, the junction contained 9 bases not matched to a gene. The CDR3 is 16 amino acids.

The chain couples TRBV27 to TRBJ1-2; no firm D call. This CDR3 contains 14 residues. V gave up 0 bases and J gave up 1 base, with 6 bases separating them. Germline loops: CDR1 MNHEY, CDR2 SMNVEV (reference sequence). The CDR3 sequence: CASSLSAVNYGYTF. The CDR3 DNA sequence: TGTGCCAGCAGTTTATCGGCAGTTAACTATGGCTACACCTTC.

The genes are TRBV27 and TRBJ2-2, with 7 nucleotides matching TRBD1. V was pared by 6 bases and J by 5 bases, with 9 bases of the junction left unmatched. The CDR3 runs 15 residues. The germline CDR1 and CDR2 sequences are MNHEY and SMNVEV (reference sequence). The DNA for the CDR3 is TGTGCCAGCAGGACAGACAGGGTGAGGACCGGGGAGCTGTTTTTT. This translates into CASRTDRVRTGELFF.